Below, one T cell receptor beta chain is given with its context. While infection was still active, Seattle patients were enrolled and then followed longitudinally. The entry originates in a study of blood T cell repertoires in COVID-19. Study information: COVID-19 samples collected from the United States, Italy and Spain covered acute and convalescent phases. PBMCs, B-cell-depleted T cells, or T cells were the source of the cDNA or gDNA that made up the material.

V was clipped by 2 bases and J by 0 bases, with 10 bases between them. The CDR3 length is 15 residues. Germline V gene sequence: CDR1 KGHSH, CDR2 LQKENI. Authors' data handling: The authors estimated nucleated cell counts from reference gene primer amplification. Only in-frame clones appear in the TCRdb table, and some are missing; sequencing was by immunoSEQ multiplex PCR. V, J and clone size derive from that table, while D and trimming were established from the DNA sequence. The table records more than 350,000 clones, 87% of them present only once. Material for sequencing was peripheral blood. The chain uses TRBV18 and TRBJ1-1, with D uncertain. This TCR derives from a woman in her twenties or thirties with COVID-19, enrolled during active disease. CDR3 amino acids: CASSPVGELNTEAFF. CDR3 nucleotides: TGTGCCAGCTCACCAGTCGGGGAACTGAACACTGAAGCTTTCTTT. Supplemented by reference TRBV18 and TRBJ1-1, the full variable domain reads NAGVMQNPRHLVRRRGQEARLRCSPMKGHSHVYWYRQLPEEGLKFMVYLQKENIIDESGMPKERFSAEFPKEGPSILRIQQVVRGDSAAYFCASSPVGELNTEAFFGQGTRLTVV.